This T cell receptor beta chain was found in a study of siplizumab effects on memory and regulatory T cells. Clones were sequenced by immunoSEQ multiplex PCR, and TCRdb holds only the in-frame ones, with some missing. This table holds 90,000 to 95,000 clones, approximately 97% found once. V trimming: 2 bases; J trimming: 4 bases; junction bases outside the gene matches: 14. The CDR3 consists of 18 residues. Germline V gene sequence: CDR1 MNHNS, CDR2 SASEGT. Remarks on this clone: Its antigen is not identified.

Study-level results: Mapping to unstimulated subsets was achieved for only a minor fraction of alloreactive clones. Researchers did not confirm the suppressive function of proliferating Tregs from siplizumab cultures. Assignment of a naive or memory phenotype failed for roughly 75-95% of the proliferating CD4+ or CD8+ clones. In unstimulated cells, naive T cells appeared more diverse than memory T cells and seemed major alloresponse contributors.

Input material: naive CD4+ T cells sorted from blood. The receptor's source is a human donor in good health. J is TRBJ2-5 and V is TRBV6-1; TRBD2 matches 9 bases. CDR3 amino acids: CASSEWSSGGRRGETQYF. CDR3 DNA: TGTGCCAGCAGTGAATGGAGTAGCGGGGGCCGCCGGGGAGAGACCCAGTACTTC.